This T cell receptor (beta chain) was captured in a study of T cells expressing NK-cell markers. Background on the study: Seven sequenced donors out of eight were HCMV-seropositive, one seronegative.

Concerning this clonotype itself: The target antigen is unknown.

Whole-study results and caveats: Of the CD8+ T cells in 5 to 7 donors, 1.0-7.0% belonged to dominant NKG2C+ clonotypes.

Scientists made TCR beta cDNA using 5'RACE template switching with UMIs. TCRdb derives one entry per CDR3 protein from the 5' RACE reads, leaving out DNA. The sample includes roughly 350,000 distinct CDR3 sequences. The sample consisted of blood T cells: a sorted CD56 or NKG2C T cell subset, CD4+ or CD8+ T cells, or bulk PBMC T cells (not recorded which). The sequence was obtained from a man between 18 and 69 years old in good health.

The CDR3 sequence: CSARQPRYNQPQHF. The chain joins TRBV20-1 to TRBJ1-5; TCRdb selects TRBD1, and the lack of DNA leaves this call unchecked. The germline V gene has CDR1 DFQATT and CDR2 SNEGSKA (reference sequence). This CDR3 spans 14 amino acids.